This T cell receptor beta chain originates from a study of blood T cells in healthy people across ages (dated by TCRdb to about 2015). A note on the overall study: Template switching captured roughly one uniquely barcoded TCR beta cDNA molecule per two T cells in model experiments. Age-related changes in TCR beta repertoire diversity were measured in the study by deep sequencing normalized with unique cDNA molecular identifiers. The donors were split into four age groups: young (average 16 years), middle-aged (over 35), aged (62) and long-lived (under 85). Two additional independent replicas of 1 million unique cDNA reads from the same blood draw were analyzed for two donors (one aged 18 to 29 and one aged 80 or older). Findings and caveats that apply to the study as a whole: A strong correlation was found between observed TCR beta diversity and the percentage of naive T cells measured by flow cytometry. Donor CMV infection status was unknown, potentially confounding age-related changes in expanded clonotypes. Bulk unsorted PBMC profiling prevented conclusive comparison of naive and antigen-experienced compartments. Estimates of total diversity from one million sequenced T cells were regarded as lower bounds and underestimates. As age increased, observed TCR beta diversity per million T cells dropped in a roughly linear way, and a significant reduction was already evident by age about 40. Compared with the aged group, more naive CD4+ T cells, fewer expanded clones and increased TCR diversity were shown by the long-lived group, suggesting age selection.

The donors were some 39 Caucasian individuals from Russia, aged roughly 6 to 100 years, who were systemically healthy. Approximately 10 milliliters of peripheral blood were collected from each donor into EDTA-treated Vacutainer tubes. Ficoll-Paque density-gradient centrifugation was used to isolate PBMCs, with at least 6 million obtained per sample. Trizol reagent was used to extract total RNA from the PBMCs, yielding at least 6 micrograms per sample. For every donor, flow cytometry on a PBMC aliquot measured the percentage of naive CD45RAhigh/CD27high T cells. To prepare the library, 5' RACE was applied. Sequencing relied on an Illumina HiSeq 2500. A second PCR of roughly 7 to 12 cycles was run with a J-beta primer mix and a sample-barcoded 5' primer. A unique molecular identifier was introduced onto each TCR beta cDNA molecule by a template-switch 5' adaptor carrying 12 random nucleotides. Each sample yielded at least 3 million CDR3-containing paired-end reads. First-strand cDNA was synthesized from all RNA with the Mint cDNA synthesis kit, primed by a TRBC-specific oligonucleotide. All cDNA was treated with uracil-DNA glycosylase and then went through a first 18-cycle PCR with the universal primers M1SS and BC2_uni_R. The source study handled its data this way. Each sample was normalized by randomly selecting 1 million high-quality reads, each carrying a distinct molecular identifier. Instead of being binned into consensus sequences, reads with shared molecular identifiers were discarded. CDR3 identification, clonotype clustering and error correction used MiTCR with a Q25 quality threshold and the strictest error-elimination algorithm. A nonparametric unseen species model with Euler transformation was used to estimate lower-bound total TCR beta diversity. The raw public data were reprocessed by TCRdb itself: fastp quality trimming at Q25, MiXCR clonotype calling, in-frame beta chains only. Here each entry gathers all rows of one CDR3 protein and keeps the most common genes and DNA. TCRdb, not the authors, supplied the V and J calls. In this sample the table shows fewer than 800,000 distinct CDR3 sequences, just under 25% of which occur a single time. The top ten clones comprise 9.4% of the sample.

Via the germline V gene (reference sequence), CDR1 is SEHNR and CDR2 FQNEAQ. Measured from the cysteine to the phenylalanine, the CDR3 is 13 residues long. Of all the DNA, just the CDR3 is kept, 39 bases in frame from base 1. V sheds 4 bases and J sheds 2 bases, leaving 9 bases between their ends. Remarks on this clonotype: The antigen it recognizes is unknown. The sample holds no much larger clone one base away, and base qualities are not on file.

These sequences were also reported in another study, on T cells of mothers and their children. As the second publication notes: Nine systemically healthy Caucasian individuals, comprising three mothers and their six children, were included as donors. cDNA synthesis consumed the entire amount of extracted RNA, loaded at approximately 1.6 ug RNA in each 15 ul reaction. In the second PCR, sample barcodes and 2-4 random nucleotides were introduced via the M1S primer. More than 8 million TCR beta CDR3 reads were obtained from each mother, and millions of reads were obtained from each child. TCR recombination output is similarly shaped by thymic selection in related and unrelated pairs, with a minor effect exerted by inherited differences. Normalized repertoire overlap was always found to be slightly, but never significantly, higher in related mother-child pairs than in unrelated mother-child pairs. Persistent microchimeric T cell clones were not detected, at a sensitivity of about 90 clones per million clonotypes. The study used deep NGS to compare TCR beta repertoires of mothers and children, seeking features distinguishing related mother-child pairs from unrelated individuals. On average, the children were roughly 10 +/- 4 years old, while the mothers were approximately 41 +/- 4 years old. After adapter ligation with NEBNext reagents, the libraries were sequenced on Illumina HiSeq 2000 with 100+100 nt paired-end reads. To prevent cross-contamination, the mother and child libraries were prepared a month apart and were sequenced in separate runs. For each donor, somewhere between 500,000 and 2,000,000 distinct TCR beta clonotypes were identified. Naive TCR beta clonotypes were estimated from low-frequency clonotypes matched to each donor's FACS-determined naive share, without sorting.

The TCR comes from a boy between 5 and 17 years old in good health. The sequenced sample consisted of blood. The rearrangement combines TRBV7-9 with TRBJ2-7, with the D call perhaps TRBD1 or TRBD2, as 5 bases match in each case. At the DNA level, the sequence is TGTGCCAGCAGCTCCCAGGGACCCTACGAGCAGTACTTC. This gives the protein CASSSQGPYEQYF.